The 2 T cell receptor beta chains reported below all come from one sample, sequenced in a study of blood T cell repertoires in COVID-19. Using immunoSEQ multiplex PCR, the repertoire was profiled, and TCRdb retains in-frame clones only, with some absent. The sample carries 95,000 to 100,000 clones, around 87% recorded once. Sequenced: peripheral blood. The source is a woman aged 25 to 39 with acute or convalescent COVID-19.

The chain couples TRBV5-1 to TRBJ1-4; 10 bases are a match to TRBD1. The CDR3 is 14 amino acids. Germline V gene sequence: CDR1 SGHRS, CDR2 YFSETQ. J was trimmed by 6 bases and V by 3 bases; bases with no gene match: 2. CDR3 amino acids: CASSWTGGDEKLFF. The CDR3 nucleotides read TGCGCCAGCAGCTGGACAGGGGGTGATGAAAAACTGTTTTTT.

The chain couples TRBV7-9 to TRBJ2-3; TRBD1 might be the D (7 bases). The germline gives CDR1 SEHNR, CDR2 FQNEAQ (reference sequence). V dropped 5 bases and J dropped 5 bases, with 14 bases sitting between them. The CDR3 loop spans 14 amino acids. This CDR3 is CASSRRQGGDTQYF. CDR3 DNA: TGTGCCAGCAGCCGGAGACAGGGAGGAGATACGCAGTATTTT.